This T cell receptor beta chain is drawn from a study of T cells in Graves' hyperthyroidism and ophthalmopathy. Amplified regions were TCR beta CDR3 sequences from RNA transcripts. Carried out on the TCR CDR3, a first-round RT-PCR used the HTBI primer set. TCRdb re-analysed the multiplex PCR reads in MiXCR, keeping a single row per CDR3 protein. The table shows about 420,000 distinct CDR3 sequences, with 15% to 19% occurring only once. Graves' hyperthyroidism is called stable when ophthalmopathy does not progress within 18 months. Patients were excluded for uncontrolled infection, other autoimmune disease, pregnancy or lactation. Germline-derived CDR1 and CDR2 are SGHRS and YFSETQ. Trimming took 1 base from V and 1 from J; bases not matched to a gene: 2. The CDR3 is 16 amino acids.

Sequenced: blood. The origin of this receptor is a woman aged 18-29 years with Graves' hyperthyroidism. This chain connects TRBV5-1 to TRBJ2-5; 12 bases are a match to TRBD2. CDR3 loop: CASSLTSGGPQETQYF. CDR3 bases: TGCGCCAGCAGCTTGACTAGCGGGGGGCCCCAAGAGACCCAGTACTTC.